The sequence of this T cell receptor (beta chain) was determined in a study of cytomegalovirus exposure and HLA in healthy donors. Study-wide results and caveats: Rarity held for most TCR sequences, but there were some public TCRs that occurred in many donors. Follow-up analysis seemed to connect common viral pathogens with several of the most significant clusters identified.

The PCR made use of 60 Vbeta and 13 Jbeta primers. Profiling relied on immunoSEQ multiplex PCR, and the TCRdb table lists in-frame clones only, not all of them. The sample lists approximately 220,000 clones, 75% to 80% occurring once. Note on this clone: Its antigen is currently unknown.

The source is a male donor in good health and CMV-seronegative. Sequences were obtained from PBMCs.

The CDR3 nucleotides are TGTGCCAGCAGTTATATGGGGGCTGGGACAGATACGCAGTATTTT. Protein sequence: CASSYMGAGTDTQYF. This chain joins TRBV6-5 and TRBJ2-3, with D possibly matching TRBD1 (6 bases). CDR1 and CDR2 (germline): MNHEY, SVGAGI. The CDR3 has 15 residues. The V end was cut by 3 bases, the J end by 3 bases, with 13 bases between.